This passage covers 11 T cell receptor beta chains from one sample sequenced in a study of vaccination effects on CD4 cells after COVID-19. These TCRs are of unknown antigen specificity. Sequenced by immunoSEQ multiplex PCR; TCRdb stores in-frame clones only, minus some. The table shows some 28,000 clones, with about 80% occurring only once. Sequencing followed a ViraFEST assay step that expanded antigen-specific CD4+ T cells with viral peptide pools. Investigators separated out CD4+ T cells once about 10 days of culture had passed. Absence of prior SARS-CoV-2 infection characterized the vaccine recipients, who showed negative nucleocapsid antibodies. This specimen was CD4+ T cells from PBMCs cultured with SARS-CoV-2 spike peptides, taken before COVID-19 vaccination. Receptors originate from a human donor who received a COVID-19 vaccine.

The rearrangement joins TRBV10-3 to TRBJ2-2; no definite D call. The CDR3 consists of 12 residues. The V and J ends lost 6 bases and 3 bases respectively, with 5 bases between them. The V gene's germline CDR1 is ENHRY and CDR2 SYGVKD. The chain's CDR3 is CAIRPHTGELFF. DNA of the CDR3: TGTGCCATCAGACCCCACACCGGGGAGCTGTTTTTT.

The V and J genes are TRBV7-9 and TRBJ2-1; TRBD2 matches 8 bases. Germline trimming cut 1 base from V and 4 bases from J; bases unmatched to any gene: 3. This CDR3 region has 15 residues. The germline V gene has CDR1 SEHNR and CDR2 FQNEAQ (reference sequence). This CDR3 is CASSLEAGVYNEQFF. Here the CDR3 DNA reads TGTGCCAGCAGCTTAGAAGCGGGAGTGTACAATGAGCAGTTCTTC.

The rearrangement uses TRBV5-1 and TRBJ2-5; 11 positions match TRBD1. With 4 bases clipped from V and 4 bases from J, the junction kept 9 bases outside the gene matches. The CDR3 totals 16 residues. CDR1 and CDR2 (germline): SGHRS, YFSETQ. The CDR3 DNA is TGCGCCAGCAGCAGGGGGACAGGGGGTGGAGGAGAGACCCAGTACTTC. Amino acid sequence: CASSRGTGGGGETQYF.

This rearrangement joins TRBV10-3 to TRBJ1-1; D gene uncertain. CDR3 length: 12 residues. Trimming stripped 5 bases from V and 1 base from J, with 5 bases between. Per the germline V gene, CDR1 is ENHRY and CDR2 is SYGVKD. The CDR3 DNA is TGTGCCATCAGTCGCACGAACACTGAAGCTTTCTTT. Translating gives CAISRTNTEAFF.

The chain links TRBV2 to TRBJ1-1; no reliable D call. Germline CDR1 reads SNHLY; CDR2 reads FYNNEI. V dropped 5 bases and J dropped 3 bases, with 13 bases sitting between them. CDR3 length: 14 residues. DNA of the CDR3: TGTGCCAGCAGTAGGAGCATTCTTTACACTGAAGCTTTCTTT. Translation: CASSRSILYTEAFF.

The V call is TRBV5-1, the J call TRBJ2-1, with a tentative D call TRBD1 (6 bases). Germline V CDR1 and CDR2: SGHRS, YFSETQ. Trimming took 4 bases from V and 8 from J, leaving 28 bases between them. This CDR3 has 18 residues. The CDR3: CASSTGNRGGPSGDEQFF. In nucleotides, the CDR3 is TGCGCCAGCAGCACTGGAAATAGAGGGGGACCGTCAGGGGATGAGCAGTTCTTC.

V gene TRBV2 combines with J gene TRBJ2-5; D perhaps matches TRBD2 (6 bases). Trimming stripped 8 bases from V and 2 bases from J, with 9 bases between. Germline values: CDR1 SNHLY, CDR2 FYNNEI. CDR3 length: 12 residues. CDR3 sequence reads: CASWTTQETQYF. As DNA, the CDR3 is TGTGCCAGCTGGACTACTCAAGAGACCCAGTACTTC. Together with reference TRBV2 and TRBJ2-5, the CDR3 gives the full variable domain: EPEVTQTPSHQVTQMGQEVILRCVPISNHLYFYWYRQILGQKVEFLVSFYNNEISEKSEIFDDQFSVERPDGSNFTLKIRSTKLEDSAMYFCASWTTQETQYFGPGTRLLVL.

This rearrangement joins TRBV6-6 to TRBJ2-1; D not certain. With 2 bases removed from V and 9 bases from J, the gap between germline ends came to 8 bases. Germline assignment: CDR1 MNHNY and CDR2 SVGAGI (reference sequence). The CDR3 covers 12 residues. The DNA of the CDR3 is TGTGCCAGCAGTTACGCGGCAGGTGAGCAGTTCTTC. It is translated as CASSYAAGEQFF.

V and J are TRBV6-5 and TRBJ1-1, with D tentatively TRBD1 (5 bases). Germline V CDR1 and CDR2: MNHEY, SVGAGI. The CDR3 is 13 residues long. V lost 10 bases, J lost 0 bases, and 12 bases lay in between. As DNA, the CDR3 is TGTGCCACCCAGACAGAGATGAACACTGAAGCTTTCTTT. It yields the protein CATQTEMNTEAFF.

This sequence joins TRBV11-2 and TRBJ1-1; D is possibly TRBD1 (5 bases). The V gene lost 1 base and the J gene lost 8 bases, with 11 bases spanning the gap. Germline V lookup: CDR1 SGHAT, CDR2 FQNNGV. The CDR3 is made up of 13 amino acids. The CDR3 spells CASSLVVRAEAFF. DNA of the CDR3: TGTGCCAGCAGCTTAGTTGTCAGGGCAGAAGCTTTCTTT.

The CDR3 DNA is TGTGCCAGCAGAGGGGGGGCCAGGGAGACCCAGTACTTC. Encoded protein: CASRGGARETQYF. V and J are TRBV12-3 or TRBV12-4 and TRBJ2-5, with a tentative D call TRBD2 (7 bases). Trimming left V 6 bases short and J 5 bases short, with 13 bases between. CDR3 length equals 13 residues.